These 13 T cell receptor beta chains were sequenced from one sample in a study of OX40 agonist ivuxolimab in advanced cancers. The method was immunoSEQ multiplex PCR; TCRdb's version includes in-frame clones alone and lacks a portion of them. The repertoire includes roughly 11,000 clones, around four fifths of them detected once, and around 15% sits in the top ten. Sequencing was performed on CD4+ or CD8+ T cells sorted from blood, taken in a trial of the OX40 agonist ivuxolimab. All receptors come from an adult with an advanced solid tumor such as melanoma, head and neck, liver or kidney cancer.

The chain links TRBV28 to TRBJ2-7, with D perhaps TRBD1 or TRBD2 (7 bases each). The CDR3 loop spans 15 amino acids. Germline loops: CDR1 MDHEN, CDR2 SYDVKM. V lost 3 bases, J lost 1 base, and 13 bases lay in between. CDR3 sequence (DNA): TGTGCCAGCAGTTTGGGGCAGGGGGGGTCCTACGAGCAGTACTTC. It specifies CASSLGQGGSYEQYF.

V is TRBV2 and J is TRBJ2-1; 7 bases are a match to TRBD1. Germline loops: CDR1 SNHLY, CDR2 FYNNEI. This CDR3 contains 13 residues. V shed 11 bases, J shed 5 bases, and the junction held 9 bases outside the gene matches. The CDR3 loop is CAGDTGTDNEQFF. Here the CDR3 DNA reads TGTGCCGGGGATACCGGGACAGACAATGAGCAGTTCTTC.

This sequence joins TRBV9 and TRBJ2-1; D is undetermined. The CDR3 totals 14 residues. V was clipped by 4 bases and J by 5 bases, with 13 bases between them. Looked up from germline, CDR1 is SGDLS and CDR2 is YYNGEE. The CDR3 sequence is CASSPRGLNNEQFF. DNA for the CDR3: TGTGCCAGCAGCCCGCGTGGGCTAAACAATGAGCAGTTCTTC.

The CDR3: CATSREGYEQYF. DNA of the CDR3: TGTGCCACCAGCAGAGAAGGGTACGAGCAGTACTTC. The chain has TRBV15 and TRBJ2-7; D gene ambiguous. Germline V lookup: CDR1 LNHNV, CDR2 YYDKDF (reference sequence). The CDR3 runs to 12 residues. Trimming left V 0 bases short and J 4 bases short, with 4 bases between.

The rearrangement joins TRBV6-6 to TRBJ2-5; TRBD2 aligns across 12 bases. Germline values: CDR1 MNHNY, CDR2 SVGAGI (reference sequence). After removal of 6 bases from V and 5 bases from J, the junction contained 7 bases not matched to a gene. The CDR3 is 15 residues long. Here the CDR3 DNA reads TGTGCCAGCAGACCACCTAGCGGGGGGGCGGAGACCCAGTACTTC. Encoded protein: CASRPPSGGAETQYF.

The genes are TRBV9 and TRBJ1-1; possibly TRBD1 for D (5 bases). Looked up from germline, CDR1 is SGDLS and CDR2 is YYNGEE. CDR3 length: 13 residues. Trimming pared 4 bases from V and 4 bases from J, leaving 11 bases between. CDR3 protein: CASSQKGFTEAFF. For the CDR3, the DNA is TGTGCCAGCAGCCAAAAGGGGTTCACTGAAGCTTTCTTT.

The gene calls are TRBV27 and TRBJ2-3; the match to TRBD1 covers 8 bases. The CDR3 runs 17 residues. The V gene end was trimmed by 6 bases and the J gene end by 0 bases; junction bases not matched to a gene: 11. Per germline, CDR1 MNHEY and CDR2 SMNVEV (reference sequence). The CDR3 sequence: CASSGQGSADSTDTQYF. The CDR3 DNA reads as TGTGCCAGCAGCGGACAGGGAAGTGCGGATAGCACAGATACGCAGTATTTT.

As to this clone: Other DNA variants within this sample encode the same CDR3. CDR3 in DNA: TGCGCCAGCAGCCAAGCCGGCGGGAGCTCCTACGAGCAGTACTTC. Protein: CASSQAGGSSYEQYF. This sequence joins TRBV4-1 and TRBJ2-7, with 7 bases fitting TRBD2. The CDR3 has 15 amino acids. The junction had 3 bases not matched to a gene; V was cut back by 1 base and J by 0 bases. Germline CDR1 and CDR2: MGHRA and YSYEKL.

The chain carries TRBV30 and TRBJ2-7; 8 bases agree with TRBD1. This CDR3 has 11 residues. Germline CDR1 and CDR2: GTSNPN and SVGIG (reference sequence). The V gene end was trimmed by 6 bases and the J gene end by 5 bases; junction bases not matched to a gene: 3. In nucleotides, the CDR3 is TGTGCCTGTTCAGGGGGCCACGAGCAGTACTTC. It encodes CACSGGHEQYF.

The chain is built from TRBV7-2 and TRBJ2-7; D call uncertain. This CDR3 is built from 12 residues. The germline gives CDR1 SGHTA, CDR2 FQGNSA. Trimming shortened V by 5 bases and J by 3 bases, and 8 bases separated the two germline ends. The CDR3 reads CASSATYYEQYF. Here the CDR3 DNA reads TGTGCCAGCAGCGCGACCTACTACGAGCAGTACTTC.

The chain is built from TRBV9 and TRBJ2-3; tentatively, D is TRBD1 or TRBD2 (6 bases each). Trimming shortened V by 0 bases and J by 2 bases, and 16 bases separated the two germline ends. The CDR3 is 17 amino acids. CDR1 is SGDLS, CDR2 YYNGEE, per germline. CDR3 residues: CASSVATRGVVTDTQYF. The CDR3 DNA reads TGTGCCAGCAGCGTAGCTACAAGGGGGGTGGTCACAGATACGCAGTATTTT.

The chain joins TRBV2 to TRBJ1-5; 10 bases fit TRBD1. The CDR3 extends over 14 amino acids. The V and J ends lost 7 bases and 3 bases, in that order; junction bases with no gene match: 3. Per germline, CDR1 SNHLY and CDR2 FYNNEI. CDR3 sequence reads: CASTGTGDNQPQHF. The CDR3 DNA is TGTGCCAGCACCGGGACAGGGGACAATCAGCCCCAGCATTTT.

The CDR3 sequence: CSVESGAPDYGYTF. CDR3 DNA sequence: TGCAGCGTTGAATCAGGGGCGCCGGACTATGGCTACACCTTC. The rearrangement joins TRBV29-1 to TRBJ1-2; the D gene is possibly TRBD1 (6 bases). Germline V gene sequence: CDR1 SQVTM, CDR2 ANQGSEA. Trimming took 2 bases from V and 3 from J, leaving 13 bases between them. The CDR3 covers 14 residues.